Below are 20 T cell receptor beta chains sequenced from a single sample in a study of spatial heterogeneity in lung cancer. Points from the study as a whole: Counts that tracked tumor mutation counts were those of expanded intratumoral alpha and beta TCRs.

Which antigens these TCRs recognize remains unknown. TCRdb fed the 5' RACE reads into MiXCR, producing one record per CDR3 protein. The data contain 20,000 to 25,000 distinct CDR3 sequences, around 15% of them singletons. The time point is: sample taken at primary tumor resection. The sample consisted of lung tumor tissue, taken at surgery. The receptor source for this set is a female donor with early-stage non-small cell lung cancer.

The chain combines TRBV5-4 with TRBJ2-5; 10 bases align to TRBD2. V lost 4 bases to trimming and J lost 4 bases; unmatched junction nucleotides: 4. This CDR3 contains 14 residues. Germline-derived CDR1 and CDR2 are SGHNT and YYREEE (reference sequence). CDR3 bases: TGTGCCAGCAGCCTAGCGGGAGCCCTAGAGACCCAGTACTTC. Encoded protein: CASSLAGALETQYF.

This clonotype has only a few counts. This rearrangement joins TRBV28 to TRBJ2-5, with 12 nucleotides matching TRBD2. This CDR3 is built from 16 residues. Per germline, CDR1 MDHEN and CDR2 SYDVKM. Trimming cost V 4 bases and J 5 bases; bases outside gene matches: 8. CDR3 residues: CASSSSSGRARETQYF. The CDR3 nucleotides are TGTGCCAGCAGTTCTTCTAGCGGGAGGGCCCGTGAGACCCAGTACTTC. Drawing the rest from reference TRBV28 and TRBJ2-5, the complete variable domain is DVKVTQSSRYLVKRTGEKVFLECVQDMDHENMFWYRQDPGLGLRLIYFSYDVKMKEKGDIPEGYSVSREKKERFSLILESASTNQTSMYLCASSSSSGRARETQYFGPGTRLLVL.

This clonotype was recorded many times. The gene calls are TRBV20-1 and TRBJ2-7; no clear D. The V and J ends lost 3 bases and 6 bases respectively, with 12 bases between them. Germline values: CDR1 DFQATT, CDR2 SNEGSKA (reference sequence). CDR3 length: 12 residues. The CDR3, as DNA: TGCAGTGCTAGGGGCCCAGCATCCGAGCAGTACTTC. This codes for CSARGPASEQYF.

This clonotype was recorded a few times. This chain connects TRBV18 to TRBJ2-6; D may match TRBD1 or TRBD2 (6 bases each). CDR1 is KGHSH, CDR2 LQKENI, per germline. This CDR3 contains 16 residues. Trimming shortened V by 4 bases and J by 0 bases, and 10 bases separated the two germline ends. This chain's CDR3 is CASSQGGASGANVLTF. The CDR3 DNA reads TGTGCCAGCTCACAGGGGGGAGCCTCTGGGGCCAACGTCCTGACTTTC.

Note on this clonotype: Given the absence of the conserved phenylalanine or tryptophan at the CDR3 end, a read error is likely. The rearrangement uses TRBV7-3 and TRBJ1-1, with 8 bases lining up with TRBD1. The CDR3 runs to 12 residues. Germline CDR1 reads SGHTA; CDR2 reads FQGTGA. After removal of 5 bases from V and 11 bases from J, the junction contained 7 bases not matched to a gene. The CDR3 region has the DNA TGTGCCAGCAGCGGTCCGGACAGGGCGGCTTTCTCT. It yields the protein CASSGPDRAAFS.

This clonotype has ten or more counts. The V and J genes are TRBV4-2 and TRBJ1-1, with TRBD1 as a possible D gene (6 bases). The V gene's germline CDR1 is LGHNA and CDR2 YNFKEQ. V lost 4 bases and J lost 3, with 18 bases in between. The CDR3 loop spans 16 amino acids. CDR3 nucleotides: TGTGCCAGCAGCCGCCCAAGGGGCAGGGGCGACACTGAAGCTTTCTTT. It specifies CASSRPRGRGDTEAFF.

In its sample, this clonotype was seen many times. The genes are TRBV6-6 and TRBJ2-5; TRBD1 is a possible D gene (6 bases). Per germline, CDR1 MNHNY and CDR2 SVGAGI (reference sequence). The CDR3 is made up of 14 amino acids. The V and J ends lost 5 bases and 3 bases respectively, with 13 bases between them. The CDR3 spells CASSDVYREETQYF. The CDR3 nucleotides are TGTGCCAGCAGTGACGTCTACAGGGAAGAGACCCAGTACTTC.

This clonotype has only a few counts. The rearrangement links TRBV28 to TRBJ2-1; D is possibly TRBD1 (5 bases). This CDR3 contains 14 residues. The V gene lost 3 bases and the J gene lost 6 bases, with 12 bases spanning the gap. Looked up from germline, CDR1 is MDHEN and CDR2 is SYDVKM. This CDR3 is CASSFQGRINEQFF. In DNA, the CDR3 is TGTGCCAGCAGTTTTCAGGGAAGGATCAATGAGCAGTTCTTC.

The chain carries TRBV20-1 and TRBJ2-4; 15 bases agree with TRBD2. CDR1 and CDR2 (germline): DFQATT, SNEGSKA (reference sequence). The CDR3 has 18 amino acids. V lost 3 bases to trimming and J lost 2 bases; unmatched junction nucleotides: 8. The CDR3 coding sequence is TGCAGTGCTAGTCCGGGACTAGCGGGAGGACCCTCCAAAAACATTCAGTACTTC. Protein product: CSASPGLAGGPSKNIQYF.

This clonotype turned up a few times. This chain joins TRBV4-1 and TRBJ2-7; possibly TRBD1 for D (6 bases). In germline, CDR1 is MGHRA, CDR2 YSYEKL. Trimming removed 0 bases from V and 9 bases from J, with 15 bases in between. The CDR3 runs to 14 residues. Here the CDR3 DNA reads TGCGCCAGCAGCCAAGAGTACAGGGTTATGACGCAGTACTTC. Its protein product is CASSQEYRVMTQYF.

This clonotype was detected many times. The DNA for the CDR3 is TGCAGTGCTAGAGATGTGTCGCGAGGGGGGGCCGGGGAGCTGTTTTTT. Its translation is CSARDVSRGGAGELFF. The V gene is TRBV20-1, the J gene TRBJ2-2; D might be TRBD2 (7 bases). The CDR3 spans 16 residues. Germline lookup yields CDR1 DFQATT and CDR2 SNEGSKA (reference sequence). V lost 0 bases, J lost 6 bases, and 17 bases lay in between.

This clonotype showed up just a few times. J is TRBJ2-6 and V is TRBV27; perhaps TRBD1 as D (6 bases). This CDR3 comprises 18 residues. The V and J ends lost 4 bases and 0 bases respectively, with 16 bases between them. Germline CDR1 is MNHEY and CDR2 is SMNVEV (reference sequence). The CDR3 sequence is CASSSWTDIFSGANVLTF. In DNA form, the CDR3 reads TGTGCCAGCAGTTCATGGACAGATATCTTCTCTGGGGCCAACGTCCTGACTTTC. The whole variable domain, filled in from reference TRBV27 and TRBJ2-6, reads EAQVTQNPRYLITVTGKKLTVTCSQNMNHEYMSWYRQDPGLGLRQIYYSMNVEVTDKGDVPEGYKVSRKEKRNFPLILESPSPNQTSLYFCASSSWTDIFSGANVLTFGAGSRLTVL.

This clonotype was detected many times. The V call is TRBV7-9, the J call TRBJ1-4; TRBD1 aligns across 7 bases. CDR3 length equals 15 residues. Trimming cost V 4 bases and J 4 bases; bases outside gene matches: 6. Per germline, CDR1 SEHNR and CDR2 FQNEAQ (reference sequence). Here the CDR3 reads CASSYSDRINEKLFF. The CDR3 coding sequence is TGTGCCAGCAGCTATTCGGACAGGATTAATGAAAAACTGTTTTTT.

This clonotype was observed many times. The genes are TRBV20-1 and TRBJ2-2; no clear D gene. V gave up 3 bases and J gave up 0 bases, with 8 bases separating them. The V gene's germline CDR1 is DFQATT and CDR2 SNEGSKA (reference sequence). There are 14 residues in the CDR3. The CDR3 DNA reads TGCAGTGCTAGCCGTCGCTCGAACACCGGGGAGCTGTTTTTT. Its translation: CSASRRSNTGELFF.

This clonotype has just a few counts. The V call is TRBV19, the J call TRBJ2-3; TRBD2 aligns across 11 bases. The CDR3 is 17 residues long. Per germline, CDR1 LNHDA and CDR2 SQIVND (reference sequence). J lost 0 bases, V lost 4 bases, and 6 bases had no gene match. CDR3 residues: CASSRTSGRTSTDTQYF. The CDR3, as DNA: TGTGCCAGTAGTAGGACTAGCGGGCGGACTAGCACAGATACGCAGTATTTT.

This clonotype has a handful of counts. The rearrangement uses TRBV6-1 and TRBJ2-5; the D is unclear. Trimming took off 2 bases at V and 7 bases at J, with 11 bases between the two ends. Germline V gene lookup returns CDR1 MNHNS and CDR2 SASEGT. The CDR3 totals 13 residues. CDR3 in amino acids: CASSEQAPLTQYF. The CDR3, as DNA: TGTGCCAGCAGTGAACAGGCCCCATTGACCCAGTACTTC.

In its sample, this clonotype was seen a few times. The chain is built from TRBV28 and TRBJ1-1; 7 nucleotides agree with TRBD1. CDR1 and CDR2 (germline): MDHEN, SYDVKM. The trim removed 6 bases at V and 9 bases at J, leaving 13 bases unmatched. The CDR3 has 14 amino acids. The CDR3 here is CASSTPQTGRQAFF. The CDR3 DNA reads as TGTGCCAGCAGCACACCCCAGACAGGGCGTCAAGCTTTCTTT.

In regard to this clonotype: Germline is not matched at one junction end, which may reflect a read error. This chain links TRBV7-2 with TRBJ2-4; D is uncertain. Germline V gene lookup returns CDR1 SGHTA and CDR2 FQGNSA. The CDR3 totals 15 residues. This chain's CDR3 is CARSLLGEAKNIQYF. DNA of the CDR3: TGTGCCAGAAGCTTATTAGGAGAGGCCAAAAACATTCAGTACTTC.

The table lists this clonotype with many counts. This chain links TRBV7-2 with TRBJ2-1, with 8 bases identical to TRBD1. Germline values: CDR1 SGHTA, CDR2 FQGNSA. The CDR3 has 14 amino acids. The junction had 4 bases not matched to a gene; V was cut back by 1 base and J by 8 bases. In DNA form, the CDR3 reads TGTGCCAGCAGCTTAGGACAGGGGTGGGATGAGCAGTTCTTC. It translates to CASSLGQGWDEQFF.

V gene TRBV4-1 combines with J gene TRBJ2-1; 11 bases are shared with TRBD2. CDR3 length equals 18 residues. Per the germline V gene, CDR1 is MGHRA and CDR2 is YSYEKL. Unmatched junction bases numbered 8, after V lost 0 bases and J lost 4 bases. CDR3 in amino acids: CASSQESRRLAGYNEQFF. CDR3 bases: TGCGCCAGCAGCCAAGAAAGCCGTCGACTAGCGGGATACAATGAGCAGTTCTTC.